This record looks at one T cell receptor (beta chain) sequence and its context. J gave up 3 bases and V 3 bases, and 7 bases lay outside the gene matches. Looked up from germline, CDR1 is SGHDT and CDR2 is YYEEEE. This CDR3 region has 15 residues. Clones were sequenced by immunoSEQ multiplex PCR, and TCRdb holds only the in-frame ones, with some missing. The data contain 70,000 to 95,000 clones, 89% of them singletons. The sample originates from a study of PD-L1 blockade in urothelial cancer. Time point in this sample: pretreatment peripheral blood. Diagnoses among patients were locally advanced or metastatic urothelial carcinoma.

The chain employs TRBV5-6 and TRBJ2-7, with 9 bases lining up with TRBD2. The sample was PBMCs, taken around atezolizumab (anti-PD-L1) treatment. The clonotype comes from a woman older than 75 with urothelial cancer. The CDR3 region has the DNA TGTGCCAGCAGCTCCTTAGCGGGGGCGATCTACGAGCAGTACTTC. Its protein product is CASSSLAGAIYEQYF.